The clone carrying this T cell receptor (beta chain) was picked up a small number of times. The target antigen is unknown. The data are from a study of identical twins. Points from the study as a whole: Reduced insertions were recorded for abundant cord blood beta clonotypes, with no such pattern in memory repertoires.

Template switching added a universal primer site; cDNA carried unique molecular identifiers. TCRdb re-derived calls from the 5' RACE reads in MiXCR, one entry per CDR3 protein. The data hold hundreds of thousands of distinct CDR3 sequences, with about 20% observed a single time. The CDR3 extends over 12 amino acids. Per the germline V gene, CDR1 is MNHNY and CDR2 is SVGAGI (reference sequence). Trimming took 8 bases from V and 10 from J, leaving 12 bases between them. These data were also filed under a second study, of T cells expressing NK-cell markers. According to that study: One of eight sequenced donors was HCMV-seronegative; the other seven were seropositive.

V usage is TRBV6-6 and J usage is TRBJ1-6; D unresolved. Source material: PBMCs. The receptor was derived from a woman between 18 and 30 years old in good health. The CDR3 loop reads CASGRNPSPLHF. The CDR3 coding sequence is TGTGCCAGCGGGAGGAACCCATCACCCCTCCACTTT.